The 8 T cell receptor beta chains below were found in one sample sequenced in a study of blood T cell repertoires in COVID-19. Generated by immunoSEQ multiplex PCR, the TCRdb table keeps only in-frame clones and is missing some. The table lists 100,000 to 120,000 clones, more than 80% of them singletons. Sequencing was carried out using peripheral blood. The receptors were sampled from a woman in her forties or fifties with acute or convalescent COVID-19.

The V call is TRBV6-2 or TRBV6-3, the J call TRBJ1-2; 10 bases are shared with TRBD1. This CDR3 spans 18 amino acids. The V segment lost 0 bases and the J segment 2 bases; nucleotides outside the gene matches: 9. Germline V CDR1 and CDR2: MNHEY, SVGEGT. CDR3 protein: CASSYSIFGTGANYGYTF. Here the CDR3 DNA reads TGTGCCAGCAGTTACTCGATTTTCGGGACAGGGGCAAACTATGGCTACACCTTC.

The chain is built from TRBV5-1 and TRBJ2-7; 9 positions match TRBD1. Germline trimming cut 4 bases from V and 1 base from J; bases unmatched to any gene: 9. Germline V gene lookup returns CDR1 SGHRS and CDR2 YFSETQ. CDR3 length equals 16 residues. Here the CDR3 reads CASSPGGGTGSYEQYF. The DNA of the CDR3 is TGCGCCAGCAGCCCTGGAGGGGGGACAGGGTCCTACGAGCAGTACTTC.

This clone was observed a single time. The J gene is TRBJ1-2, the V gene TRBV9, with 10 nucleotides matching TRBD1. The junction had 6 bases not matched to a gene; V was cut back by 3 bases and J by 4 bases. The CDR3 totals 15 residues. Germline V gene sequence: CDR1 SGDLS, CDR2 YYNGEE. CDR3 amino acids: CASSASDRGSYGYTF. The CDR3 nucleotides read TGTGCCAGCAGCGCCTCGGACAGGGGGTCCTATGGCTACACCTTC. Full variable domain (outside the CDR3, taken from reference TRBV9 and TRBJ1-2): DSGVTQTPKHLITATGQRVTLRCSPRSGDLSVYWYQQSLDQGLQFLIQYYNGEERAKGNILERFSAQQFPDLHSELNLSSLELGDSALYFCASSASDRGSYGYTFGSGTRLTVV.

The chain uses TRBV23-1 and TRBJ2-1; D might be TRBD1 (5 bases). TRBV23-1 qualifies as an ORF whose function is uncertain. Deletions cut 9 bases from V and 3 bases from J, with 9 bases between. This CDR3 is 12 amino acids long. Here the CDR3 reads CARGHFYNEQFF. CDR3 in DNA: TGCGCCAGAGGACACTTCTACAATGAGCAGTTCTTC.

The chain is built from TRBV3-1 (or the pseudogene TRBV3-2) and TRBJ1-6, with a weak D call TRBD1 (5 bases). This CDR3 spans 17 amino acids. The V end was cut by 1 base, the J end by 8 bases, with 18 bases between. Germline CDR1 reads LGHDT; CDR2 reads YNNKEL (reference sequence). The CDR3 protein is CASSQGKTRRVYSPLHF. In DNA, the CDR3 is TGTGCCAGCAGCCAAGGAAAGACACGCAGGGTTTATTCACCCCTCCACTTT.

This chain joins TRBV7-8 and TRBJ1-1; D gene ambiguous. Trimming removed 1 base from V and 0 bases from J, with 6 bases in between. The CDR3 length is 14 residues. Germline-derived CDR1 and CDR2 are SGHVS and FQNEAQ. The CDR3 DNA sequence: TGTGCCAGCAGCTTAGGCACAGTGAACACTGAAGCTTTCTTT. Amino acid sequence: CASSLGTVNTEAFF. Full variable domain (rest looked up from reference TRBV7-8 and TRBJ1-1): GAGVSQSPRYKVAKRGQDVALRCDPISGHVSLFWYQQALGQGPEFLTYFQNEAQLDKSGLPSDRFFAERPEGSVSTLKIQRTQQEDSAVYLCASSLGTVNTEAFFGQGTRLTVV.

The chain carries TRBV6-1 and TRBJ2-7, with 7 bases that match TRBD1. The CDR3 has 16 residues. The V gene's germline CDR1 is MNHNS and CDR2 SASEGT. J was trimmed by 2 bases and V by 4 bases; bases with no gene match: 11. The CDR3: CASSALGQQLTYEQYF. The DNA of the CDR3 is TGTGCCAGCAGTGCTCTGGGACAGCAACTGACCTACGAGCAGTACTTC.

The rearrangement uses TRBV2 and TRBJ1-5; D is undetermined. Germline V gives CDR1 SNHLY, CDR2 FYNNEI. The V end lost 5 bases, the J end lost 0 bases, and 11 bases lay between the germline ends. This CDR3 has 15 residues. CDR3 coding DNA: TGTGCCAGCAGTCCCTCCGGTTATAGCAATCAGCCCCAGCATTTT. It specifies CASSPSGYSNQPQHF.